These 9 T cell receptor beta chains were all obtained from the same sample, sequenced in a study of spatial heterogeneity in lung cancer. As to time point: sample taken at primary tumor resection. Whole RNA, isolated from tumor, nontumor lung or frozen PBMC, was sequenced without prior sorting. TCRdb re-called the 5' RACE reads with MiXCR, one entry per CDR3 protein. The sample lists about 48,000 distinct CDR3 sequences, roughly 5% occurring once. The sample here was PBMCs, taken at surgery. These receptors came from a male donor with early-stage non-small cell lung cancer.

There are many counts of this clonotype. The chain recombines TRBV15 with TRBJ1-4; 12 bases align to TRBD1. The V and J ends lost 4 bases and 3 bases, in that order; junction bases with no gene match: 9. The germline V gene encodes CDR1 LNHNV and CDR2 YYDKDF (reference sequence). The CDR3 totals 18 residues. CDR3 sequence reads: CATSTDGTGGAPNEKLFF. In nucleotides, the CDR3 is TGTGCCACCAGCACCGATGGGACAGGGGGCGCCCCTAATGAAAAACTGTTTTTT.

This clonotype was recorded at least ten times. The chain has TRBV5-1 and TRBJ2-1; no firm D call. V was cut by 1 base and J by 10 bases, with 15 bases left in between. The CDR3 runs to 14 residues. CDR1 and CDR2 (germline): SGHRS, YFSETQ. The CDR3 spells CASSLTNGLGEQFF. CDR3 nucleotides: TGCGCCAGCAGCTTGACGAACGGGTTGGGGGAGCAGTTCTTC.

The J gene is TRBJ2-3, the V gene TRBV6-6, with D perhaps TRBD1 (5 bases). CDR3 length: 15 residues. Trimming took 2 bases from V and 1 from J, leaving 10 bases between them. Germline V lookup: CDR1 MNHNY, CDR2 SVGAGI (reference sequence). Here the CDR3 DNA reads TGTGCCAGCAGTTACCCAGGGAAGGGCACAGATACGCAGTATTTT. Its translation: CASSYPGKGTDTQYF.

This clonotype showed up many times. The rearrangement joins TRBV7-9 to TRBJ2-2, with 12 bases matching TRBD2. From germline, CDR1 is SEHNR and CDR2 FQNEAQ (reference sequence). The junction had 11 bases not matched to a gene; V was cut back by 2 bases and J by 7 bases. There are 18 residues in the CDR3. This CDR3 reads CASSLPYRLAGAYGELFF. CDR3 in DNA: TGTGCCAGCAGCTTACCGTACCGACTAGCGGGAGCCTACGGGGAGCTGTTTTTT.

There are many counts of this clonotype. This may come from a read error, since a much larger clone is one base off. In DNA, the CDR3 is TGTGCCAGCAGCTTGGAAGGGTTCAATGAGCAGTTCTTC. Protein sequence: CASSLEGFNEQFF. The chain couples TRBV5-5 to TRBJ2-1; D not resolved. The germline V gene has CDR1 SGHKS and CDR2 YYEKEE (reference sequence). V lost 0 bases, J lost 6 bases, and 7 bases lay in between. The CDR3 contains 13 residues.

This clonotype was picked up many times. The CDR3 protein is CSVEGLDSTDTQYF. CDR3 DNA: TGCAGCGTTGAAGGGTTGGATAGCACAGATACGCAGTATTTT. This chain links TRBV29-1 with TRBJ2-3; D remains ambiguous. Germline loops: CDR1 SQVTM, CDR2 ANQGSEA. There are 14 residues in the CDR3. V gave up 1 base and J gave up 0 bases, with 8 bases separating them.

Worth noting for this clonotype: This sequence may be a read error, since a much larger clone differs from it by one base. The chain has TRBV12-3 or TRBV12-4 and TRBJ2-7; D remains ambiguous. This CDR3 spans 12 amino acids. CDR3 residues: CTSRRTEAEQYF. The CDR3 bases are TGTACCAGCCGAAGAACAGAGGCCGAGCAGTACTTC.

In its sample, this clonotype was seen many times. The chain uses TRBV6-5 and TRBJ2-7; D remains unclear. V was cut by 2 bases and J by 9 bases, with 11 bases left in between. The CDR3 is 12 residues long. Germline V CDR1 and CDR2: MNHEY, SVGAGI. This chain's CDR3 is CASSYPPVGQYF. In nucleotides, the CDR3 is TGTGCCAGCAGTTACCCGCCCGTGGGGCAGTACTTC.

This clonotype was counted at least ten times. The chain is built from TRBV4-3 and TRBJ2-3; D possibly uses TRBD1 or TRBD2 (5 bases each). V lost 0 bases to trimming and J lost 7 bases, with 8 bases between them. The CDR3 is made up of 13 amino acids. Germline V gene sequence: CDR1 LGHNA, CDR2 YSLEER. DNA of the CDR3: TGCGCCAGCAGCCAAGAGGGACGAAATACGCAGTATTTT. Protein: CASSQEGRNTQYF.